The clone carrying this T cell receptor beta chain was recorded a few times. The antigen remains unidentified. Both 60 Vbeta primers and 13 Jbeta primers went into the PCR. Clones were sequenced by immunoSEQ multiplex PCR, and TCRdb holds only the in-frame ones, with some missing. The sample has around 140,000 clones, about four fifths seen once; the top ten hold roughly 6.2%. The entry originates in a study of cytomegalovirus exposure and HLA in healthy donors. Germline V gene lookup returns CDR1 SQVTM and CDR2 ANQGSEA. The V segment lost 6 bases and the J segment 1 base; nucleotides outside the gene matches: 4. The length of the CDR3 is 13 residues. Findings and caveats of the study: In an earlier analysis, in 540 or so donors, most V segments appeared productive either ~87% or ~30% of the time. With DRB1 most and HLA-C fewest, TCR association rates differed between HLA loci in a later analysis. Most TCR sequences were rare, but some public TCRs occurred in many donors.

Material for sequencing was PBMCs. The TCR was taken from a woman in her thirties or forties in good health and CMV-seropositive. The chain employs TRBV29-1 and TRBJ1-1, with 8 positions matching TRBD1. CDR3 sequence reads: CSVTGQANTEAFF. The CDR3 nucleotides read TGCAGCGTCACGGGACAGGCGAACACTGAAGCTTTCTTT.